Listed below are T cell receptor beta chains from one sample, sequenced in a study of blood T cells in healthy people across ages. MiXCR, applied by TCRdb to the 5' RACE reads, yields one record per CDR3 protein. The top ten clones hold 25% to 30% of a sample with hundreds of thousands of distinct CDR3 sequences, 56% of them seen once. Source material: blood. These receptors came from a middle-aged man in good health. The CDR3 runs from the conserved cysteine through the conserved F or W. A D gene is named only where the DNA matches it firmly. Clone size is given for some rows only: seen once, a few or many times, or a class if the clone is expanded.

TRBV11-2	-	TRBJ2-1	19	-	CASSLVVGPKASSYNEQFF	TGTGCCAGCAGCTTGGTTGTAGGCCCGAAGGCGAGCTCCTACAATGAGCAGTTCTTC
TRBV7-2	few	TRBJ1-2	13	-	CASSLDGRNGYTF	TGTGCCAGCAGCTTAGACGGGAGGAATGGCTACACCTTC
TRBV20-1	-	TRBJ1-5	18	-	CSARDSGLGGYSNQPQHF	TGCAGTGCTAGAGATTCCGGACTGGGGGGTTATAGCAATCAGCCCCAGCATTTT
TRBV5-4	many	TRBJ2-3	14	TRBD1	CASSLQGGADTQYF	TGTGCCAGCAGCTTACAGGGGGGCGCAGATACGCAGTATTTT
TRBV6-6	-	TRBJ2-1	15	TRBD2	CASSQTSGGYNEQFF	TGTGCCAGCAGCCAAACTAGCGGGGGGTACAATGAGCAGTTCTTC
TRBV14	-	TRBJ2-7	14	TRBD1	CASTKQGIPYEQYF	TGTGCCAGCACCAAACAGGGGATTCCCTACGAGCAGTACTTC
TRBV7-3	few	TRBJ2-1	12	-	CASSLDRENQFF	TGTGCCAGCAGCCTAGACCGGGAAAACCAGTTCTTC
TRBV5-4	-	TRBJ2-4	14	TRBD2	CASSLAGYKNIQYF	TGTGCCAGCTCCTTAGCGGGATACAAAAACATTCAGTACTTT
TRBV20-1	-	TRBJ1-4	14	TRBD1	CSAYYRGLNEKLFF	TGCAGTGCTTACTACAGGGGGCTTAATGAAAAACTGTTTTTT
TRBV7-6	-	TRBJ2-5	16	TRBD2	CASSLPLAGGFNEQYF	TGTGCCAGCAGCTTACCACTTGCGGGAGGGTTCAATGAGCAGTACTTC
TRBV7-2	-	TRBJ2-7	15	TRBD2	CASSLLGPGAGEQYF	TGTGCCAGCAGCTTATTAGGCCCTGGAGCGGGGGAGCAGTACTTC
TRBV27	once	TRBJ2-5	16	TRBD2	CASSLWGSSGGETQYF	TGTGCCAGCAGTTTATGGGGGTCTAGCGGGGGTGAGACCCAGTACTTC
TRBV2	many	TRBJ2-5	18	-	CASSRRGGLSGFQETQYF	TGTGCCAGCAGCAGACGTGGGGGCCTAAGTGGGTTCCAAGAGACCCAGTACTTC
TRBV20-1	once	TRBJ1-4	14	-	CSATPDGTNEKLFF	TGCAGTGCTACCCCGGACGGCACTAATGAAAAACTGTTTTTT
TRBV7-2	-	TRBJ1-1	15	TRBD1	CASSFNRGANTEAFF	TGTGCCAGCAGCTTCAACAGGGGGGCGAACACTGAAGCTTTCTTT
TRBV6-4	-	TRBJ1-1	13	-	CASSSKWNTEAFF	TGTGCCAGCAGTAGTAAGTGGAACACTGAAGCTTTCTTT
TRBV20-1	few	TRBJ2-7	14	TRBD1	CSADLDRGGYEQYF	TGCAGTGCCGACCTGGACAGGGGGGGCTACGAGCAGTACTTC
TRBV7-9	-	TRBJ1-2	12	TRBD1	CASIQGNYGYTF	TGTGCCAGCATACAGGGGAACTATGGCTACACCTTC
TRBV29-1	-	TRBJ2-5	13	-	CSVGGVRMATQYF	TGCAGCGTTGGGGGCGTCCGGATGGCGACCCAGTACTTC
TRBV18	-	TRBJ2-7	15	TRBD1	CASSSLLGQAYEQYF	TGTGCCAGCTCATCCCTACTGGGACAGGCCTACGAGCAGTACTTC
TRBV18	-	TRBJ2-7	16	TRBD2	CASSPETSGSWNEQYF	TGTGCCAGCTCACCCGAGACTAGCGGGAGTTGGAATGAGCAGTACTTC
TRBV13	-	TRBJ1-1	12	-	CASRSEGSEAFF	TGTGCCAGCAGGTCGGAAGGTAGTGAAGCTTTCTTT
TRBV6-1	-	TRBJ2-1	18	-	CASRRLKTGPPNYNEQFF	TGTGCCAGCAGACGCCTAAAGACGGGACCCCCTAACTACAATGAGCAGTTCTTC
TRBV27	-	TRBJ2-7	16	-	CASRPSGTSGFYEQYF	TGTGCCAGCCGCCCGTCGGGTACCTCGGGCTTCTACGAGCAGTACTTC
TRBV9	-	TRBJ2-7	16	TRBD2	CASSVVGLAAYNEQYF	TGTGCCAGCAGCGTAGTTGGGCTAGCGGCCTACAATGAGCAGTACTTC
TRBV5-5	-	TRBJ2-1	17	TRBD2	CASSSGATSGSYNEQFF	TGTGCCAGCAGCTCGGGGGCCACTAGCGGGAGCTACAATGAGCAGTTCTTC
TRBV6-5	few	TRBJ2-7	13	-	CASSTRGSYEQYF	TGTGCCAGCAGTACCCGAGGGTCCTACGAGCAGTACTTC
TRBV24-1	-	TRBJ2-3	13	-	CATSDLRLDTQYF	TGTGCCACCAGTGATCTCCGTTTGGATACGCAGTATTTT
TRBV5-6	few	TRBJ2-5	14	-	CASSFMSGSETQYF	TGTGCCAGCAGCTTCATGTCAGGGTCAGAGACCCAGTACTTC
TRBV7-2	-	TRBJ2-1	18	TRBD2	CASSPLPGLAGAHGEQFF	TGTGCCAGCAGTCCCCTGCCGGGACTAGCGGGGGCTCACGGTGAGCAGTTCTTC